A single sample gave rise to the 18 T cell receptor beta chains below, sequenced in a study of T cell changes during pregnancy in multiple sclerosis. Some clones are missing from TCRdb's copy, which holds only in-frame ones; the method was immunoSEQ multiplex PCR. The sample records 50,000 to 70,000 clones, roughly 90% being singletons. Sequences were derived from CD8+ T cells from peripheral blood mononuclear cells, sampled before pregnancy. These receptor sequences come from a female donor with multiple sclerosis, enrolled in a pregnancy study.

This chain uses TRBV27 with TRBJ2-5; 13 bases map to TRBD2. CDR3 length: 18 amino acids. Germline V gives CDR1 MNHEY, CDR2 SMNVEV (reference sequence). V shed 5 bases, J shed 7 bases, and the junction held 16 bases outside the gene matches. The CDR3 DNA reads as TGTGCCAGCAGTAAGGGACTAGCGGGGATTCAACGAACGGGGACCCAGTACTTC. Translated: CASSKGLAGIQRTGTQYF.

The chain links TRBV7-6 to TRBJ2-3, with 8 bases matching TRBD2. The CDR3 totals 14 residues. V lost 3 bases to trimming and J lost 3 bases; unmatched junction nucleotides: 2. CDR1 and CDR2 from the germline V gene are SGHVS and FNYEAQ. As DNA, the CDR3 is TGTGCCAGCAGCTTCGGGGGGGGGACAGATACGCAGTATTTT. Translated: CASSFGGGTDTQYF.

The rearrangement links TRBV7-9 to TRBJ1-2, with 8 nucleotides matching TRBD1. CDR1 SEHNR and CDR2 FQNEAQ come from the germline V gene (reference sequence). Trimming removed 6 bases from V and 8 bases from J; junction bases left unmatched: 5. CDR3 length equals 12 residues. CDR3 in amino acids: CASSFDRGGYTF. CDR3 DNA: TGTGCCAGCAGTTTTGACAGGGGCGGCTACACCTTC.

In DNA, the CDR3 is TGTGCCAGCAGCGAAGGGGGGGACACTGAAGCTTTCTTT. As protein: CASSEGGDTEAFF. The chain carries TRBV13 and TRBJ1-1; weak D call: TRBD1 (6 bases). V lost 5 bases and J lost 3, with 10 bases in between. Looked up from germline, CDR1 is PRHDT and CDR2 is FYEKMQ (reference sequence). The CDR3 is 13 residues long.

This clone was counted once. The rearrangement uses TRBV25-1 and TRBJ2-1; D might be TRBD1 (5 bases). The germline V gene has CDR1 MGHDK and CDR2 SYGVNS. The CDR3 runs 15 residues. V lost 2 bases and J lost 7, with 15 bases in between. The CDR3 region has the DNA TGTGCCAGCAGTGAAGTCCAGGGCGTTTTGAATGAGCAGTTCTTC. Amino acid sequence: CASSEVQGVLNEQFF.

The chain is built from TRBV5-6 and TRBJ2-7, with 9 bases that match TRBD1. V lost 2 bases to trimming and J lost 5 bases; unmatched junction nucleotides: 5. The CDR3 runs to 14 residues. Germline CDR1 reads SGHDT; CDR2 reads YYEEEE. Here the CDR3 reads CASSLGTGYHEQYF. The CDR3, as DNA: TGTGCCAGCAGCTTAGGGACAGGGTACCACGAGCAGTACTTC.

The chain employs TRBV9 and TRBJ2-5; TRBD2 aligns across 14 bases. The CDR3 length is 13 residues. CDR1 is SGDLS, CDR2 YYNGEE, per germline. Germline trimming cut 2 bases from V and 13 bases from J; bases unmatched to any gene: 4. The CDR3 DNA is TGTGCCAGCAGCGTGGGACTAGCGGGGGTTTTGTACTTC. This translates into CASSVGLAGVLYF.

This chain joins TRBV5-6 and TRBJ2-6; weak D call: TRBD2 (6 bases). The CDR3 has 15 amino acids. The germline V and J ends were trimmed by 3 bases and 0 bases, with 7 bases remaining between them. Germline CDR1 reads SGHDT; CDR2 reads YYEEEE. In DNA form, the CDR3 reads TGTGCCAGCAGCTGGGGGGACTCTGGGGCCAACGTCCTGACTTTC. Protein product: CASSWGDSGANVLTF.

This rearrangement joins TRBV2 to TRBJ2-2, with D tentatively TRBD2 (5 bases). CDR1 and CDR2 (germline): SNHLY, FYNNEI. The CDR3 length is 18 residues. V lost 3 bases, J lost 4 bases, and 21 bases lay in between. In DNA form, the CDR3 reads TGTGCCAGCAGTGATACTAATTTCGGGGATACTCCCACCGGGGAGCTGTTTTTT. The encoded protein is CASSDTNFGDTPTGELFF. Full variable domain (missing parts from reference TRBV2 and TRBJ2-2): EPEVTQTPSHQVTQMGQEVILRCVPISNHLYFYWYRQILGQKVEFLVSFYNNEISEKSEIFDDQFSVERPDGSNFTLKIRSTKLEDSAMYFCASSDTNFGDTPTGELFFGEGSRLTVL.

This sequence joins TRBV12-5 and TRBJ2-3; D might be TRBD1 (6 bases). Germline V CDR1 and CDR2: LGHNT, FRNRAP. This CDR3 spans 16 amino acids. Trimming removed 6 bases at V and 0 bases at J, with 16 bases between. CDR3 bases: TGTGCTAGTGGCCCCCCCCCAGGGGCCAGCACAGATACGCAGTATTTT. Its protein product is CASGPPPGASTDTQYF.

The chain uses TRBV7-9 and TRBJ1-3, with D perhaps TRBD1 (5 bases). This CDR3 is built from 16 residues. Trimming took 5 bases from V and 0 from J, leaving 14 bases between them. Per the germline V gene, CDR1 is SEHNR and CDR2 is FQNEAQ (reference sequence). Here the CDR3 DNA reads TGTGCCAGCAGCACCGGGGACGGGAGCTCTGGAAACACCATATATTTT. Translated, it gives CASSTGDGSSGNTIYF.

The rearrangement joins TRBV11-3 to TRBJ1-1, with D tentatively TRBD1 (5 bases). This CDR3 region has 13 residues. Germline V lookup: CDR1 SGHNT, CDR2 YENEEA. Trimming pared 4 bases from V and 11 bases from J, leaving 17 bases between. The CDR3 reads CASSSGTLTEAFF. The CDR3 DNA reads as TGTGCCAGCAGCTCCGGGACTCTCACGGAGGCTTTCTTT.

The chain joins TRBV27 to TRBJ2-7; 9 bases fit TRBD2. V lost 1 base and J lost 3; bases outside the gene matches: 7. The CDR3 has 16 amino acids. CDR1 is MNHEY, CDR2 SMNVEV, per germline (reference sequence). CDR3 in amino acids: CASSLYGGAGGYEQYF. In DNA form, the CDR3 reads TGTGCCAGCAGTTTATACGGGGGAGCGGGGGGCTACGAGCAGTACTTC.

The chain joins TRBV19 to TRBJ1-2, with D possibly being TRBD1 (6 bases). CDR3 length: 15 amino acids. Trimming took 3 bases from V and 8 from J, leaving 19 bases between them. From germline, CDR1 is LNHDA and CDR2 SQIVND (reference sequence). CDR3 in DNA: TGTGCCAGTAGTATGTTTTCCGGGACAAAGGTGGGCTACACCTTC. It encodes CASSMFSGTKVGYTF.

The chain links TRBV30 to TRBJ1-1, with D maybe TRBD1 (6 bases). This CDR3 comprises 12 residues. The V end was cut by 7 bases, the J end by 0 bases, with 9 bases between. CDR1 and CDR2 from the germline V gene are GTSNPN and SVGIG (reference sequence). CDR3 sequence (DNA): TGTGCCTTACAGGGACTGAACACTGAAGCTTTCTTT. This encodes CALQGLNTEAFF.

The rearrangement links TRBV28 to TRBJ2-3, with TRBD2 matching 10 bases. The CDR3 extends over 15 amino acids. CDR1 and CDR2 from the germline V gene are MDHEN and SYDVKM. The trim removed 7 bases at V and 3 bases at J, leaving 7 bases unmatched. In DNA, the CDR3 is TGTGCCAGCACTCGACTAGCGGGCAGTACAGATACGCAGTATTTT. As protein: CASTRLAGSTDTQYF. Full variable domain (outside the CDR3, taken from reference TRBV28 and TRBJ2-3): DVKVTQSSRYLVKRTGEKVFLECVQDMDHENMFWYRQDPGLGLRLIYFSYDVKMKEKGDIPEGYSVSREKKERFSLILESASTNQTSMYLCASTRLAGSTDTQYFGPGTRLTVL.

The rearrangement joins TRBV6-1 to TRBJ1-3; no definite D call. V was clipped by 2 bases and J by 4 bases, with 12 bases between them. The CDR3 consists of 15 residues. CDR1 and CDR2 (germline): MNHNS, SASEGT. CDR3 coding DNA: TGTGCCAGCAGTGAAATGAGGGTGGGGGGAAACACCATATATTTT. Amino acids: CASSEMRVGGNTIYF.

The CDR3 loop is CASSQPGQGYGGELFF. The CDR3 DNA reads as TGTGCCAGCAGCCAGCCGGGACAGGGGTACGGCGGGGAGCTGTTTTTT. The chain combines TRBV27 with TRBJ2-2, with 10 bases aligning to TRBD1. Germline V CDR1 and CDR2: MNHEY, SMNVEV (reference sequence). The trim removed 6 bases at V and 7 bases at J, leaving 11 bases unmatched. The length of the CDR3 is 16 residues.